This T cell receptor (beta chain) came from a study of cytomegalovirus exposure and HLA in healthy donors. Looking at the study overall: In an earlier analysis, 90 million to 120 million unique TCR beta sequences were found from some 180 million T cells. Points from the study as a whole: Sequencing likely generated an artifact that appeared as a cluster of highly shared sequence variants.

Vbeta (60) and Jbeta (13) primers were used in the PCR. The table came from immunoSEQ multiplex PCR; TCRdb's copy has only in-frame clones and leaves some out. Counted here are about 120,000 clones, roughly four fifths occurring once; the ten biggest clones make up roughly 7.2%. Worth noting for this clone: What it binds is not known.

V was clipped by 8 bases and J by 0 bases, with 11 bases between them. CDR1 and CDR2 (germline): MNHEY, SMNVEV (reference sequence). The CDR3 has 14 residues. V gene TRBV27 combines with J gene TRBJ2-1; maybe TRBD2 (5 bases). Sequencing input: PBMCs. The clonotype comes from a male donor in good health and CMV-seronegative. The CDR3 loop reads CASSYRGSYNEQFF. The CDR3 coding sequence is TGTGCCAGCTCATATCGGGGCTCCTACAATGAGCAGTTCTTC.